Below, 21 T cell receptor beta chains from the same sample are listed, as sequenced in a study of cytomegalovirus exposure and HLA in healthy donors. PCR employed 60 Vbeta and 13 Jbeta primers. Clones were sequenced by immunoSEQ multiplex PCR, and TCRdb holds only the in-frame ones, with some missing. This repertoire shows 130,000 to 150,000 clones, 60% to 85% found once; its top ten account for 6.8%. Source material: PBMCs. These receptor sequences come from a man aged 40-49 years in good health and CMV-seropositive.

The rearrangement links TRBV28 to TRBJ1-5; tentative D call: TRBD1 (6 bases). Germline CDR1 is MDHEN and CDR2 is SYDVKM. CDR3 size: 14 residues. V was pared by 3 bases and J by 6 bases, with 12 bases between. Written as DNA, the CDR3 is TGTGCCAGCAGTTTTAGGGGGGGTAGTCAGCCCCAGCATTTT. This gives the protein CASSFRGGSQPQHF. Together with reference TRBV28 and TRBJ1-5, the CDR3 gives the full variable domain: DVKVTQSSRYLVKRTGEKVFLECVQDMDHENMFWYRQDPGLGLRLIYFSYDVKMKEKGDIPEGYSVSREKKERFSLILESASTNQTSMYLCASSFRGGSQPQHFGDGTRLSIL.

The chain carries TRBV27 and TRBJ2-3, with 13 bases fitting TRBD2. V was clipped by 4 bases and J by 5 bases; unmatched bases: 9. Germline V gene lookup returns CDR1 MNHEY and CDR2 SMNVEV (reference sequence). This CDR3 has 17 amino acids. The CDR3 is CASSSWTSGSSLDTQYF. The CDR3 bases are TGTGCCAGCAGTTCGTGGACTAGCGGGAGTAGTTTAGATACGCAGTATTTT.

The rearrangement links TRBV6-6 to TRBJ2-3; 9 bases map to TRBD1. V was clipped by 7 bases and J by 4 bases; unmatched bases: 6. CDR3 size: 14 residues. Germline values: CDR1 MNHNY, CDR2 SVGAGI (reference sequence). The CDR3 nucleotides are TGTGCCAGCATCCTACAGGGGGCGGCAGATACGCAGTATTTT. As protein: CASILQGAADTQYF.

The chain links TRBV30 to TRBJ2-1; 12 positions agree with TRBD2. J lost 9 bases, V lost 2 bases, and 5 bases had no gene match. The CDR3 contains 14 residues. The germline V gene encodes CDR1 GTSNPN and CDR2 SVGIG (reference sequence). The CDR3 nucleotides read TGTGCCTGGAGTTACCCTAGCGGGAGGGGTGAGCAGTTCTTC. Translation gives CAWSYPSGRGEQFF. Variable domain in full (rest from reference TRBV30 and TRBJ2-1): SQTIHQWPATLVQPVGSPLSLECTVEGTSNPNLYWYRQAAGRGLQLLFYSVGIGQISSEVPQNLSASRPQDRQFILSSKKLLLSDSGFYLCAWSYPSGRGEQFFGPGTRLTVL.

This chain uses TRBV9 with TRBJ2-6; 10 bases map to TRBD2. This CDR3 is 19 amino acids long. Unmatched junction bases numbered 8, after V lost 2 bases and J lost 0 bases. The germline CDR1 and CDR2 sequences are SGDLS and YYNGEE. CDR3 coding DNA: TGTGCCAGCAGCGTTTCAACTAGCGGGGTAATCTCTGGGGCCAACGTCCTGACTTTC. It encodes CASSVSTSGVISGANVLTF.

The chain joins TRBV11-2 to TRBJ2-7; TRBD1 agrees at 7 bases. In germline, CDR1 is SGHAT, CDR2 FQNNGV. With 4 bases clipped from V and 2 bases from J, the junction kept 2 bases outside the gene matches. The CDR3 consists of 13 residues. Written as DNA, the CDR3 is TGTGCCAGCAGCTCAGGGGGAGCCTACGAGCAGTACTTC. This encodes CASSSGGAYEQYF.

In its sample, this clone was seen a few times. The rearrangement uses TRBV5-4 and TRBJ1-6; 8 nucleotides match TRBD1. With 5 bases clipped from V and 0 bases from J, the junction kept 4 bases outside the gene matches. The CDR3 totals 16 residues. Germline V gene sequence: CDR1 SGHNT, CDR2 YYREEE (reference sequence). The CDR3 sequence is CASRGDRSSYNSPLHF. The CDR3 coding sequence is TGTGCCAGCAGAGGGGACAGGAGCTCCTATAATTCACCCCTCCACTTT.

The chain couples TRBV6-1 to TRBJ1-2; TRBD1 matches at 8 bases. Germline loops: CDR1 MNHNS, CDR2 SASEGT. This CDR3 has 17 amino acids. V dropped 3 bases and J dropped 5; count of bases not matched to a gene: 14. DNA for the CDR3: TGTGCCAGCAGTGACCTCGGACAGGGAAGATATTGGTATGGCTACACCTTC. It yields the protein CASSDLGQGRYWYGYTF.

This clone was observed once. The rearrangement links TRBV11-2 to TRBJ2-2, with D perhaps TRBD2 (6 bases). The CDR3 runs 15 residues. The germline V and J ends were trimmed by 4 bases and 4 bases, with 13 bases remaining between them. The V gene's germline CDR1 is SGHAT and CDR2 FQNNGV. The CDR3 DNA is TGTGCCAGCAGCTCGTTAGCGGAGGGCACCGGGGAGCTGTTTTTT. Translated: CASSSLAEGTGELFF.

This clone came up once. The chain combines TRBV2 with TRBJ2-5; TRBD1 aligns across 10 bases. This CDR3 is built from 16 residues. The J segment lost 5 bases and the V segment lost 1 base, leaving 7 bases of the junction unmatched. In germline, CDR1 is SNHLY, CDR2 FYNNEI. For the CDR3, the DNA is TGTGCCAGCAGTGAAGTGGGACAGGGGAGAGGGGAGACCCAGTACTTC. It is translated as CASSEVGQGRGETQYF.

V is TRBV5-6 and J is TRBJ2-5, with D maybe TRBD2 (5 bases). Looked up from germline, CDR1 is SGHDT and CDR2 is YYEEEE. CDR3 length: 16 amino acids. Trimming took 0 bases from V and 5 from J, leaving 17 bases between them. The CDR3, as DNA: TGTGCCAGCAGCTTGGTAACACTAGTCCTTTCGGAGACCCAGTACTTC. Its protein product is CASSLVTLVLSETQYF.

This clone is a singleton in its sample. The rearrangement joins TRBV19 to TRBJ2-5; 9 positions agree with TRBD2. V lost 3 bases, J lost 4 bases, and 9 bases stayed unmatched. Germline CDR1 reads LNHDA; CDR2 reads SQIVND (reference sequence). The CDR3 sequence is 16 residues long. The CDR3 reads CASSMIAGAATETQYF. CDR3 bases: TGTGCCAGTAGTATGATAGCGGGAGCGGCTACAGAGACCCAGTACTTC.

Here the CDR3 DNA reads TGTGCCAGCATGACAGGGTTGTTCACTGAAGCTTTCTTT. Its translation: CASMTGLFTEAFF. The gene calls are TRBV27 and TRBJ1-1; 7 nucleotides line up with TRBD1. This CDR3 spans 13 amino acids. Germline lookup yields CDR1 MNHEY and CDR2 SMNVEV (reference sequence). V was clipped by 7 bases and J by 4 bases; unmatched bases: 6.

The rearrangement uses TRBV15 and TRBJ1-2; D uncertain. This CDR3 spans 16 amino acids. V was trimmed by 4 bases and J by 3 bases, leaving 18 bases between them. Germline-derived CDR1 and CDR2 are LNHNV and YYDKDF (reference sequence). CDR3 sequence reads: CATSIGGRRMDYGYTF. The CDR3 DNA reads TGTGCCACCAGCATAGGAGGACGGCGGATGGACTATGGCTACACCTTC.

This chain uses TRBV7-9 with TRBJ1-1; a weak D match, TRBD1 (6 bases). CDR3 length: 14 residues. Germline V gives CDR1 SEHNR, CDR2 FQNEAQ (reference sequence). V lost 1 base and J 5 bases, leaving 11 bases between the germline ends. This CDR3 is CASSLVRGATEAFF. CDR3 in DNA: TGTGCCAGCAGCTTAGTGCGGGGGGCGACTGAAGCTTTCTTT.

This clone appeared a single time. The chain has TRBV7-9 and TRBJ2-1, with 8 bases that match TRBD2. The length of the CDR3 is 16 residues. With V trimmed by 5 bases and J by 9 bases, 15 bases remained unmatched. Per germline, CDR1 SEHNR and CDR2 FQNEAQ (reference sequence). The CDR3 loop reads CASSPRGPAGGTEQFF. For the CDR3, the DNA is TGTGCCAGCAGCCCTCGGGGCCCGGCGGGGGGTACTGAGCAGTTCTTC. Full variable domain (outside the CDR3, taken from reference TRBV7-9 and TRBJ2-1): DTGVSQNPRHKITKRGQNVTFRCDPISEHNRLYWYRQTLGQGPEFLTYFQNEAQLEKSRLLSDRFSAERPKGSFSTLEIQRTEQGDSAMYLCASSPRGPAGGTEQFFGPGTRLTVL.

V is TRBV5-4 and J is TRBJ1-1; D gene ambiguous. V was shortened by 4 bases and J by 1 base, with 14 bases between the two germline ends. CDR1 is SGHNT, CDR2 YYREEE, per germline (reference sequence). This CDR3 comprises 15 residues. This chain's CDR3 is CASSGPRGGNTEAFF. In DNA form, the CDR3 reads TGTGCCAGCAGCGGACCTCGGGGTGGGAACACTGAAGCTTTCTTT.

CDR3 loop: CASSLRQGSEQYF. CDR3 DNA sequence: TGTGCCAGCAGCTTAAGGCAGGGAAGTGAGCAGTACTTC. The J gene is TRBJ2-7, the V gene TRBV7-9; possibly TRBD1 for D (5 bases). The length of the CDR3 is 13 residues. The germline V gene encodes CDR1 SEHNR and CDR2 FQNEAQ (reference sequence). V was pared by 2 bases and J by 7 bases, with 12 bases between.

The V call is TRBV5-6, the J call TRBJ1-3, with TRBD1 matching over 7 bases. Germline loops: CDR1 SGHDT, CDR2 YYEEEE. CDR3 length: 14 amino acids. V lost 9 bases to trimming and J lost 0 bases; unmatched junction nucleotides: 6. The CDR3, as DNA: TGTGCCACCGGAACAGGGGACTCTGGAAACACCATATATTTT. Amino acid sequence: CATGTGDSGNTIYF. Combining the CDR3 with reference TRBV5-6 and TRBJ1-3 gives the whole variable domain DAGVTQSPTHLIKTRGQQVTLRCSPKSGHDTVSWYQQALGQGPQFIFQYYEEEERQRGNFPDRFSGHQFPNYSSELNVNALLLGDSALYLCATGTGDSGNTIYFGEGSWLTVV.

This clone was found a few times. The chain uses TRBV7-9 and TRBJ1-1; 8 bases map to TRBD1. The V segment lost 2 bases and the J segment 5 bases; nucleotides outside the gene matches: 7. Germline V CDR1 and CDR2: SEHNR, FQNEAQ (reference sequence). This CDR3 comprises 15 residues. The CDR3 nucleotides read TGTGCCAGCAGCTTATGGACAGGGCCAGGGACTGAAGCTTTCTTT. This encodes CASSLWTGPGTEAFF.

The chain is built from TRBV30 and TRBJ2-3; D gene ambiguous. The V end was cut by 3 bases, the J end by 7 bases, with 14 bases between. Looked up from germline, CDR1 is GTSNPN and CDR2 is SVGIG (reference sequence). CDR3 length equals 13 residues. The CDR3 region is CAWSALEYHTQYF. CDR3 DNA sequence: TGTGCCTGGAGCGCCCTTGAGTATCATACGCAGTATTTT.